This T cell receptor beta chain was sequenced in a study of identical twins. The CDR3 runs to 11 residues. Between the trimmed V and J ends, which lost 6 bases and 4 bases, there was a span of 9 bases. Germline V gene sequence: CDR1 SQVTM, CDR2 ANQGSEA. This clonotype has more than one count but fewer than ten. TCRdb re-called the 5' RACE reads through MiXCR, storing one row per CDR3 protein. The sample lists over 600,000 distinct CDR3 sequences, around 20% seen once, with over 4% in the top ten. In addition, the sample was reused for a study of T cells expressing NK-cell markers. That source reports: CD3+CD56+NKG2C+, CD3+CD56+NKG2C- and CD3+CD56-NKG2C+ T cells, once sorted, supplied the TCR beta repertoires.

Input material: PBMCs. The sequence was obtained from a woman under 30 in good health. The chain links TRBV29-1 to TRBJ1-1; D may be TRBD1 (5 bases). Written as DNA, the CDR3 is TGCAGCGTAGAAACAGGCACTGAAGCTTTCTTT. Protein: CSVETGTEAFF.